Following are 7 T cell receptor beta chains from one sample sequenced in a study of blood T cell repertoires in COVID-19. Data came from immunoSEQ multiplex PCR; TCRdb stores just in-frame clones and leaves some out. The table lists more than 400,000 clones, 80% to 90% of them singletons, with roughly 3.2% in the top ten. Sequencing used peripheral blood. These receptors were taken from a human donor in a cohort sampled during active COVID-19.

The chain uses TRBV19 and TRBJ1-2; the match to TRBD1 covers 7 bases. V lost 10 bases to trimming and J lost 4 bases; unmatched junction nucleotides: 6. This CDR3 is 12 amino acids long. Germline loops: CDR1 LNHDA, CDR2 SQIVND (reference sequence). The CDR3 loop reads CATTTGIYGYTF. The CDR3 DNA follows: TGTGCCACCACGACAGGGATCTATGGCTACACCTTC.

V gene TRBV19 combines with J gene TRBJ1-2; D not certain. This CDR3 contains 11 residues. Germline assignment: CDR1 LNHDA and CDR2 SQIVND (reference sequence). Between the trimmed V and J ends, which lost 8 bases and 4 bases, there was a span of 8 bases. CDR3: CASSQVYGYTF. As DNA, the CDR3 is TGTGCCAGTTCGCAGGTCTATGGCTACACCTTC.

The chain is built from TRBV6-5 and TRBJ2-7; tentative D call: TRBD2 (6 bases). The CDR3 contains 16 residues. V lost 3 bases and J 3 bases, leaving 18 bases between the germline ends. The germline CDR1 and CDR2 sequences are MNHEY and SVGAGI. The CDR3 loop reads CASSYIRDWGDYEQYF. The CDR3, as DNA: TGTGCCAGCAGTTATATCCGGGACTGGGGGGACTACGAGCAGTACTTC.

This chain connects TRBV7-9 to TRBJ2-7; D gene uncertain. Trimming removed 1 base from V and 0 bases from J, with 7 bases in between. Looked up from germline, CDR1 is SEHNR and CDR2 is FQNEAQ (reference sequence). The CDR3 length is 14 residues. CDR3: CASSLDGFSYEQYF. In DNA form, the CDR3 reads TGTGCCAGCAGCTTAGATGGCTTCTCCTACGAGCAGTACTTC.

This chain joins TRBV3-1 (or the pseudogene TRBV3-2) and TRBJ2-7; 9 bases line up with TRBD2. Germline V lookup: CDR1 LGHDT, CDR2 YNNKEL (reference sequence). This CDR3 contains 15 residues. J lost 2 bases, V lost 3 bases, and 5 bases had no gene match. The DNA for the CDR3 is TGTGCCAGCAGCCAGGGCGGGAGGGATCCCTACGAGCAGTACTTC. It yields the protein CASSQGGRDPYEQYF.

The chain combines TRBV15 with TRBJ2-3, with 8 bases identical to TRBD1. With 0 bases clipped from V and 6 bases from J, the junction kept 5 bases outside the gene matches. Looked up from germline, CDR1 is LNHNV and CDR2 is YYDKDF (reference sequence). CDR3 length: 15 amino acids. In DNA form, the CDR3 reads TGTGCCACCAGCAGAGATGGGACAGGAAGGGATACGCAGTATTTT. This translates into CATSRDGTGRDTQYF.

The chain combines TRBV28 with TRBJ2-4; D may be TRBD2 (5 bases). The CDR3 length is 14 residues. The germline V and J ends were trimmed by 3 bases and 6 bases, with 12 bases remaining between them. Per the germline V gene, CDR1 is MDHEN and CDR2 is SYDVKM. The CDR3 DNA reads TGTGCCAGCAGTTTGCCGGGGATGGTAAACATTCAGTACTTC. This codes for CASSLPGMVNIQYF.